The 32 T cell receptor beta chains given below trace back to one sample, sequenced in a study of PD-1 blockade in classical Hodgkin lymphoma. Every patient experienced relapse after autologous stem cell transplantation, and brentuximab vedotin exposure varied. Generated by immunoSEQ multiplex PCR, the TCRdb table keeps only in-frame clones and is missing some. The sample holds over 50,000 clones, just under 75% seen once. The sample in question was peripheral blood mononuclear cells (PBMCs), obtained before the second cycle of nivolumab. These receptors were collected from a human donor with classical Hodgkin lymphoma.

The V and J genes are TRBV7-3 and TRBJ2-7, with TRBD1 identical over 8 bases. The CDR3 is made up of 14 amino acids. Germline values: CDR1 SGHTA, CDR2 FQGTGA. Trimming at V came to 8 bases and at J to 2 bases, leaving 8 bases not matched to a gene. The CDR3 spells CASSTGTGPYEQYF. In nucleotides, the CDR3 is TGTGCCAGCTCGACCGGGACAGGACCCTACGAGCAGTACTTC.

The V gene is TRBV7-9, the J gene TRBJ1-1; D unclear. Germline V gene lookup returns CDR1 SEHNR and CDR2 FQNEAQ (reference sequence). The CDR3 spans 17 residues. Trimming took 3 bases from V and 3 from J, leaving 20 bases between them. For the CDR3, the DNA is TGTGCCAGCAGCTTTATGGGCCGACCCCGTGGGGACACTGAAGCTTTCTTT. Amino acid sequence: CASSFMGRPRGDTEAFF.

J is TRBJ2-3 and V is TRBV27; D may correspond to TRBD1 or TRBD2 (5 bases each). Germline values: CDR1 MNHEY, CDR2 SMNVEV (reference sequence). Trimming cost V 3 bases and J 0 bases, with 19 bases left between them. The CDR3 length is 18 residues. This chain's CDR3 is CASSLSWGRPTSTDTQYF. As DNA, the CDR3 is TGTGCCAGCAGTTTGAGTTGGGGGAGACCTACTAGCACAGATACGCAGTATTTT.

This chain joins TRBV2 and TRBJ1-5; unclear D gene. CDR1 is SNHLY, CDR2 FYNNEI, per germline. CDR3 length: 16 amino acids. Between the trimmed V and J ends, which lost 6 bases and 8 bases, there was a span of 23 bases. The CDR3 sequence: CASRPYGPALIKPQHF. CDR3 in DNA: TGTGCCAGCAGGCCTTATGGGCCGGCCCTTATTAAGCCCCAGCATTTT.

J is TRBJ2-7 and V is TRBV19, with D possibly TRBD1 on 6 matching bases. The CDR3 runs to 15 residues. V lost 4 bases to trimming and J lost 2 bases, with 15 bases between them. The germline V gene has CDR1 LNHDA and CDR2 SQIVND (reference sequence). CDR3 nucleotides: TGTGCCAGTAGTACCCCAGGGGAAAAGCCCTACGAGCAGTACTTC. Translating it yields CASSTPGEKPYEQYF.

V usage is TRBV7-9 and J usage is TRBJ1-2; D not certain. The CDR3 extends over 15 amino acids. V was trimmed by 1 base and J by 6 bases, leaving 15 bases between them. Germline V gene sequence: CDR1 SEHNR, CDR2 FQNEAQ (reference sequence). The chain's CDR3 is CASSLVSLPADGYTF. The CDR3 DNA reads TGTGCCAGCAGCTTAGTCTCCCTACCCGCTGATGGCTACACCTTC. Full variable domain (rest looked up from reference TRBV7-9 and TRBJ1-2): DTGVSQNPRHKITKRGQNVTFRCDPISEHNRLYWYRQTLGQGPEFLTYFQNEAQLEKSRLLSDRFSAERPKGSFSTLEIQRTEQGDSAMYLCASSLVSLPADGYTFGSGTRLTVV.

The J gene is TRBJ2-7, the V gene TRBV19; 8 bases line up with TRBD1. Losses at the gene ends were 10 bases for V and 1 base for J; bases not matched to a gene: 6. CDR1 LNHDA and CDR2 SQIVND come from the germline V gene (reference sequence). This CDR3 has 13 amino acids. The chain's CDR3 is CATWTGFSYEQYF. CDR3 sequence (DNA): TGTGCCACCTGGACAGGGTTTTCCTACGAGCAGTACTTC.

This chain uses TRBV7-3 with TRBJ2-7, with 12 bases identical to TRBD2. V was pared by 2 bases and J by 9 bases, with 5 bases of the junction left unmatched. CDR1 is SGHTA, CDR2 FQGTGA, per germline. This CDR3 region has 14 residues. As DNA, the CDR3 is TGTGCCAGCAGCTTAGAGACTAGCGGGAGTGCGCAGTACTTC. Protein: CASSLETSGSAQYF.

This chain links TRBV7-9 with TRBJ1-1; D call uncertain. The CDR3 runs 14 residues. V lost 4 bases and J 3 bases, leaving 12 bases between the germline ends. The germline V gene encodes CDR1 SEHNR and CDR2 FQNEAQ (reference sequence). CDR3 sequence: CASSSRERDTEAFF. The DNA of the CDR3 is TGTGCCAGCAGCTCACGGGAGAGAGACACTGAAGCTTTCTTT.

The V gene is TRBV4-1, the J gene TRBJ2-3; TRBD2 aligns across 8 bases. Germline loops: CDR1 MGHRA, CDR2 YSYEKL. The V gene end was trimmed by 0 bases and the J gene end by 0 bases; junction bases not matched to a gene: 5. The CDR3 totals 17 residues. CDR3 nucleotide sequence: TGCGCCAGCAGCCAAGAACCTGCTAGCGGGAGCACAGATACGCAGTATTTT. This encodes CASSQEPASGSTDTQYF.

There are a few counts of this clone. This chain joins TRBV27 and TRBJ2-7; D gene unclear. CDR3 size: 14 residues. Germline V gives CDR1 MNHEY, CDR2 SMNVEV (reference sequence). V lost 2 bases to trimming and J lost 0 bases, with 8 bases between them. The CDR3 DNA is TGTGCCAGCAGTTTAACAATCGACTCCTACGAGCAGTACTTC. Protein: CASSLTIDSYEQYF.

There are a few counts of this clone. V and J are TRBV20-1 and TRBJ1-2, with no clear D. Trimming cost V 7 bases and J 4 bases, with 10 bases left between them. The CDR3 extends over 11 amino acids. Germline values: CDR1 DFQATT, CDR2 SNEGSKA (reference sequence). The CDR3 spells CSVAPLYGYTF. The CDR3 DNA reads TGCAGTGTGGCTCCTCTCTATGGCTACACCTTC.

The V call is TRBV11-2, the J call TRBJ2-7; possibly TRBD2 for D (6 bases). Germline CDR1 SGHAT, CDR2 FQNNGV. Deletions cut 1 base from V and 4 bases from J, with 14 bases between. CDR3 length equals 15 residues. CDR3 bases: TGTGCCAGCAGCTTAGTATACGGGAGTTGGTACGAGCAGTACTTC. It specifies CASSLVYGSWYEQYF.

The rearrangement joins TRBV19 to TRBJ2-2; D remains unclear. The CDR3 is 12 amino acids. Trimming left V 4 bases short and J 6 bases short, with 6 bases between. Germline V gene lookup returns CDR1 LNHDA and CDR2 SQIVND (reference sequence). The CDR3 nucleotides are TGTGCCAGTAGTACCACTCCCGGGGAGCTGTTTTTT. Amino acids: CASSTTPGELFF. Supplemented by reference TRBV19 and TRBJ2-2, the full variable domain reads DGGITQSPKYLFRKEGQNVTLSCEQNLNHDAMYWYRQDPGQGLRLIYYSQIVNDFQKGDIAEGYSVSREKKESFPLTVTSAQKNPTAFYLCASSTTPGELFFGEGSRLTVL.

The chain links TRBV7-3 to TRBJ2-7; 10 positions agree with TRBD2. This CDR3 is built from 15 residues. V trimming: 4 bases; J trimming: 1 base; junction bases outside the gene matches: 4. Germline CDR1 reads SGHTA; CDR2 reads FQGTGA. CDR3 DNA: TGTGCCAGCAGCTCCCTAGCGGGAGTGTCCTACGAGCAGTACTTC. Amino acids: CASSSLAGVSYEQYF.

The CDR3 spells CASSGNEQFF. DNA of the CDR3: TGTGCCAGCAGTGGCAATGAGCAGTTCTTC. The chain has TRBV28 and TRBJ2-1; D not certain. Germline V gene lookup returns CDR1 MDHEN and CDR2 SYDVKM. The germline V and J ends were trimmed by 5 bases and 6 bases, with 2 bases remaining between them. The CDR3 runs to 10 residues.

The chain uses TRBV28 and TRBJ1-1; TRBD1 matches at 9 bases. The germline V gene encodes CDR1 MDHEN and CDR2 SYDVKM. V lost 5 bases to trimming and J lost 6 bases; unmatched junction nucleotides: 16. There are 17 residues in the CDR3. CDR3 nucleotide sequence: TGTGCCAGCAGTGCTTTTCCGGGACAGGGTCATACGGCTGAAGCTTTCTTT. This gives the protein CASSAFPGQGHTAEAFF.

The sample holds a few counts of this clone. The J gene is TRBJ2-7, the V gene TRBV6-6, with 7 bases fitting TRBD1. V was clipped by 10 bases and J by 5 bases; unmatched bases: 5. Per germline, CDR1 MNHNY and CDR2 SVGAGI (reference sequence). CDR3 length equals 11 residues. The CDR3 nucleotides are TGTGCCATCCGACAGGGTCACGAGCAGTACTTC. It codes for CAIRQGHEQYF.

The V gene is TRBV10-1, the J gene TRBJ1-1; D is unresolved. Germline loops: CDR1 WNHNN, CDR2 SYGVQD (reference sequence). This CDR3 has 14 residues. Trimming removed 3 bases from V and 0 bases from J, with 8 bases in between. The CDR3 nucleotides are TGCGCCAGCAGTGAAGGGCAGATGAACACTGAAGCTTTCTTT. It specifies CASSEGQMNTEAFF.

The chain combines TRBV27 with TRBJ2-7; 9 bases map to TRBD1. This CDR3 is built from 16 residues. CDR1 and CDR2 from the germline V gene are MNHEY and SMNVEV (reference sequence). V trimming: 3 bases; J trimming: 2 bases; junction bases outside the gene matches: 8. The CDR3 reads CASSFLPGQGAYEQYF. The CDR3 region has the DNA TGTGCCAGCAGTTTCCTACCGGGACAGGGAGCCTACGAGCAGTACTTC.

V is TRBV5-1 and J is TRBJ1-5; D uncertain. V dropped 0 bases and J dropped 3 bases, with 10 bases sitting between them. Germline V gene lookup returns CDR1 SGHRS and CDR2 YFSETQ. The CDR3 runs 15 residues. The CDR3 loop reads CASSLDGVNNQPQHF. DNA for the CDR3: TGCGCCAGCAGCTTGGATGGGGTGAACAATCAGCCCCAGCATTTT.

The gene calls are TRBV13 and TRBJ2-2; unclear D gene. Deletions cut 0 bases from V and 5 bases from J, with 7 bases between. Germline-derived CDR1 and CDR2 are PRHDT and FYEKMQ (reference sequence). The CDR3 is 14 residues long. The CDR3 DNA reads TGTGCCAGCAGCTTAGGTCTTGGAACCGGGGAGCTGTTTTTT. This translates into CASSLGLGTGELFF.

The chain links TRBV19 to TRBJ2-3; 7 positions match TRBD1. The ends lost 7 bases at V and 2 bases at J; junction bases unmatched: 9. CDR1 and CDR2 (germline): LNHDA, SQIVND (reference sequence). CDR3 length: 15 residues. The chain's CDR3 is CASTDRPVPTDTQYF. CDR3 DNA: TGTGCCAGTACGGACAGGCCCGTTCCCACAGATACGCAGTATTTT.

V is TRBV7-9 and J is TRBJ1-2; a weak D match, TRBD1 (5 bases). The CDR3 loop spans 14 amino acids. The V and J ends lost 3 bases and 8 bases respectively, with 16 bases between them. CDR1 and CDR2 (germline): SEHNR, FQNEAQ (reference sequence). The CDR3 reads CASSFLRGLGGYTF. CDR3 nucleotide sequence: TGTGCCAGCAGCTTTCTGAGGGGCTTAGGAGGCTACACCTTC. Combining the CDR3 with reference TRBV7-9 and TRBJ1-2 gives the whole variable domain DTGVSQNPRHKITKRGQNVTFRCDPISEHNRLYWYRQTLGQGPEFLTYFQNEAQLEKSRLLSDRFSAERPKGSFSTLEIQRTEQGDSAMYLCASSFLRGLGGYTFGSGTRLTVV.

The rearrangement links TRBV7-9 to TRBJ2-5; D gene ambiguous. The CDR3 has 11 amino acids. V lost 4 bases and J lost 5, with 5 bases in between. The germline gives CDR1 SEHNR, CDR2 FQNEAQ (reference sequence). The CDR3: CASSSPETQYF. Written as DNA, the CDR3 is TGTGCCAGCAGCTCCCCGGAGACCCAGTACTTC.

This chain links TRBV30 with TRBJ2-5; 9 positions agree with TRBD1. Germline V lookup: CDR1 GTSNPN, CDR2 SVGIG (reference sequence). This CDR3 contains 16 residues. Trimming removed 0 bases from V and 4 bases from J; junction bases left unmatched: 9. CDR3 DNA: TGTGCCTGGAGTGTCCTTGGGGGGACAGGGCCAGAGACCCAGTACTTC. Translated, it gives CAWSVLGGTGPETQYF. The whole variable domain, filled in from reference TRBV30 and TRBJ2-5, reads SQTIHQWPATLVQPVGSPLSLECTVEGTSNPNLYWYRQAAGRGLQLLFYSVGIGQISSEVPQNLSASRPQDRQFILSSKKLLLSDSGFYLCAWSVLGGTGPETQYFGPGTRLLVL.

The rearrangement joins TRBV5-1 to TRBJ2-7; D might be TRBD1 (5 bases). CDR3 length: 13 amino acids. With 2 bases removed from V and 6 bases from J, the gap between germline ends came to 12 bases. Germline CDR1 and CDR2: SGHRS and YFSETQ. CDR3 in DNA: TGCGCCAGCAGCTTTACCAGGGAAGGCGAGCAGTACTTC. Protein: CASSFTREGEQYF.

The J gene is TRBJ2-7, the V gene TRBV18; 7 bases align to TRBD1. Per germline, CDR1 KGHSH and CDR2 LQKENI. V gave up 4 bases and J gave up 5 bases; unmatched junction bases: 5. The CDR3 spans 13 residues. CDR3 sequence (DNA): TGTGCCAGCTCACGAAAGACAGGGCACGAGCAGTACTTC. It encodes CASSRKTGHEQYF.

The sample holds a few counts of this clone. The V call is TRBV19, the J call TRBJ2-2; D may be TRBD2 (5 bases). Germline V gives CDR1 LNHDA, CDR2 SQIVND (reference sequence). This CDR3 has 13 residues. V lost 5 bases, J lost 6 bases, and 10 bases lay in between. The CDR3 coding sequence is TGTGCCAGTAGTTCCTCGGAGGCCGGGGAGCTGTTTTTT. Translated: CASSSSEAGELFF.

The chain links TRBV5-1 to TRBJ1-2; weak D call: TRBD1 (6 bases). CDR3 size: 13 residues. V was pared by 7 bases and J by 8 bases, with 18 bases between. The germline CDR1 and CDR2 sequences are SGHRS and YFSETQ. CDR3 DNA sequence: TGCGCCAGCTCCCCGACAGGCCTCTTGGGCTACACCTTC. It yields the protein CASSPTGLLGYTF.

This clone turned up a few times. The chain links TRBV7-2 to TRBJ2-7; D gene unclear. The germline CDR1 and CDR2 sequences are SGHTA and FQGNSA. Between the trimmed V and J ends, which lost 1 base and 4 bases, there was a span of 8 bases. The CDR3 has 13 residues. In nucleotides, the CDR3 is TGTGCCAGCAGCTTAGTTACCGGATACGAGCAGTACTTC. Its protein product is CASSLVTGYEQYF.

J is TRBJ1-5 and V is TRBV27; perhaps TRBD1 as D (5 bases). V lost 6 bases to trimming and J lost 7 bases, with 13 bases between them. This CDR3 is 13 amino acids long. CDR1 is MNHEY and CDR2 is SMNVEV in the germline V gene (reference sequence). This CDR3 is CASSQSTVQPQHF. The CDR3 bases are TGTGCCAGCAGCCAATCGACAGTACAGCCCCAGCATTTT.